This T cell receptor (beta chain) was obtained from a study of cytomegalovirus exposure and HLA in healthy donors. As to this clone: What it recognizes is unknown.

Generated by immunoSEQ multiplex PCR, the TCRdb table keeps only in-frame clones and is missing some. Here the sample spans some 200,000 clones, approximately 83% being singletons. Study-wide results and limits: Most TCR sequences proved rare, with some public TCRs found in many donors. The study labeled 150 or so TCR beta chains cytomegalovirus-associated. Three of the chains that were CMV-associated were confirmed in vitro to be specific for CMV antigens.

The donors were members of the roughly 120-subject validation cohort (separate from the roughly 670-subject first cohort). What was sequenced was PBMCs. This TCR derives from a woman under 30 in good health and CMV-seropositive.

CDR3 in amino acids: CASSLVGRGFGFF. The CDR3 DNA sequence: TGTGCCAGCAGCTTAGTTGGGCGGGGGTTCGGTTTCTTT. The chain joins TRBV7-8 to TRBJ1-1; D is possibly TRBD1 (5 bases). V was trimmed by 1 base and J by 13 bases, leaving 16 bases between them. This CDR3 contains 13 residues. Germline assignment: CDR1 SGHVS and CDR2 FQNEAQ.